Listed here are 26 T cell receptor beta chains from one sample, sequenced in a study of blood T cells in healthy people across ages. Sample-barcoded 5' priming and a J-beta primer mix drove a second PCR of 7 to 11 cycles. TCRdb used MiXCR to reprocess the 5' RACE reads, holding one entry per CDR3 protein. The sample shows about 780,000 distinct CDR3 sequences, around 50% of them seen only once. Sequencing input: blood. These receptors originate from an elderly man in good health.

The chain recombines TRBV20-1 with TRBJ2-5; TRBD2 matches at 7 bases. Germline CDR1 and CDR2: DFQATT and SNEGSKA (reference sequence). After removal of 0 bases from V and 11 bases from J, the junction contained 12 bases not matched to a gene. The CDR3 is made up of 14 amino acids. The CDR3 region is CSAREPAGRGEQYF. The CDR3 DNA follows: TGCAGTGCTAGAGAACCAGCGGGACGGGGAGAGCAGTACTTC.

The table lists this clonotype with a few counts. The chain couples TRBV5-1 to TRBJ2-5; D not certain. V shed 7 bases and J shed 2 bases, with 9 bases lying between them. CDR1 SGHRS and CDR2 YFSETQ come from the germline V gene. This CDR3 contains 12 residues. The chain's CDR3 is CASGVSQETQYF. The CDR3 coding sequence is TGCGCCAGCGGAGTCAGTCAAGAGACCCAGTACTTC.

There are a few counts of this clonotype. The chain uses TRBV15 and TRBJ2-5; D unclear. From germline, CDR1 is LNHNV and CDR2 YYDKDF (reference sequence). Between the trimmed V and J ends, which lost 0 bases and 13 bases, there was a span of 15 bases. The CDR3 is 13 residues long. The CDR3: CATSRDVVSPLYF. The DNA of the CDR3 is TGTGCCACCAGCAGAGATGTAGTATCTCCCCTGTACTTC.

The rearrangement joins TRBV28 to TRBJ2-5; 13 bases match TRBD2. V lost 5 bases to trimming and J lost 7 bases; unmatched junction nucleotides: 4. Germline V gene data show CDR1 as MDHEN and CDR2 as SYDVKM. This CDR3 is built from 14 residues. The CDR3 DNA reads as TGTGCCAGCAGTAGTCGACTAGCGGGAGGGACCCAGTACTTC. Encoded protein: CASSSRLAGGTQYF. The complete variable domain, with remaining parts taken from reference TRBV28 and TRBJ2-5, reads DVKVTQSSRYLVKRTGEKVFLECVQDMDHENMFWYRQDPGLGLRLIYFSYDVKMKEKGDIPEGYSVSREKKERFSLILESASTNQTSMYLCASSSRLAGGTQYFGPGTRLLVL.

J is TRBJ2-5 and V is TRBV29-1; TRBD2 aligns across 7 bases. The germline gives CDR1 SQVTM, CDR2 ANQGSEA. This CDR3 region has 13 residues. V lost 5 bases and J lost 2; bases outside the gene matches: 5. The CDR3 is CSVPSGYQETQYF. The CDR3 DNA reads TGCAGCGTTCCTAGCGGTTATCAAGAGACCCAGTACTTC.

This clonotype was recorded at least ten times. The chain carries TRBV7-2 and TRBJ2-7; D not certain. Germline assignment: CDR1 SGHTA and CDR2 FQGNSA. The ends were cut back, 5 bases at V and 1 base at J, with 12 bases in the middle. This CDR3 spans 14 amino acids. CDR3 protein: CASSQLQSSYEQYF. The CDR3 DNA reads TGTGCCAGCAGCCAACTACAGTCTTCCTACGAGCAGTACTTC.

This clonotype was seen only a few times. DNA of the CDR3: TGCAGCGTTGTGGACCCCCAGAGCAGCGAGCAGTTCTTC. This sequence encodes CSVVDPQSSEQFF. This rearrangement joins TRBV29-1 to TRBJ2-1; D gene unclear. CDR3 size: 13 residues. Germline V gene sequence: CDR1 SQVTM, CDR2 ANQGSEA. The V gene lost 4 bases and the J gene lost 10 bases, with 17 bases spanning the gap.

The gene calls are TRBV7-2 and TRBJ2-1; 7 bases are a match to TRBD1. V was clipped by 1 base and J by 3 bases; unmatched bases: 3. This CDR3 region has 15 residues. Germline assignment: CDR1 SGHTA and CDR2 FQGNSA. CDR3 DNA: TGTGCCAGCAGCTTAGGACAGGGCGACTACAATGAGCAGTTCTTC. Translating gives CASSLGQGDYNEQFF.

The chain is built from TRBV28 and TRBJ2-1; 14 bases fit TRBD2. CDR1 and CDR2 from the germline V gene are MDHEN and SYDVKM. The V gene end was trimmed by 4 bases and the J gene end by 9 bases; junction bases not matched to a gene: 23. The CDR3 totals 21 residues. The CDR3 DNA sequence: TGTGCCAGCAGTTACCCCCAAGCAGGGAGAGGGACTAGCGGGAGTTTTTTTGAGCAGTTCTTC. Protein: CASSYPQAGRGTSGSFFEQFF.

This rearrangement joins TRBV6-2 or TRBV6-3 to TRBJ2-7, with 10 bases lining up with TRBD2. The CDR3 consists of 15 residues. Germline lookup yields CDR1 MNHEY and CDR2 SVGEGT. The V gene end was trimmed by 0 bases and the J gene end by 6 bases; junction bases not matched to a gene: 5. This CDR3 is CASSYSSGRAAEQYF. The CDR3 DNA follows: TGTGCCAGCAGTTACTCGAGCGGGAGGGCCGCCGAGCAGTACTTC.

This clonotype has just one count. V gene TRBV7-2 combines with J gene TRBJ1-5; perhaps TRBD1 as D (6 bases). Germline V gene data show CDR1 as SGHTA and CDR2 as FQGNSA. This CDR3 is built from 20 residues. V lost 0 bases, J lost 2 bases, and 23 bases lay in between. The CDR3 protein is CASSLAQTGTWFTGNQPQHF. CDR3 nucleotide sequence: TGTGCCAGCAGCTTAGCGCAGACAGGCACCTGGTTCACTGGCAATCAGCCCCAGCATTTT.

This clonotype was picked up a small number of times. The chain uses TRBV11-3 and TRBJ1-4, with D possibly TRBD1 on 6 matching bases. V was pared by 5 bases and J by 8 bases, with 21 bases between. From germline, CDR1 is SGHNT and CDR2 YENEEA. The CDR3 sequence is 16 residues long. The CDR3 spells CASSPGGGGYSEKLFF. For the CDR3, the DNA is TGTGCCAGCAGCCCAGGAGGAGGGGGGTATAGCGAAAAACTGTTTTTT.

The gene calls are TRBV20-1 and TRBJ2-7; 14 nucleotides align to TRBD2. Matching the DNA end better, TRBJ2-5 makes the J call doubtful. CDR1 and CDR2 from the germline V gene are DFQATT and SNEGSKA (reference sequence). There are 16 residues in the CDR3. CDR3 in amino acids: CSATTSGRVGQETQYF. The CDR3 nucleotides are TGCAGTGCTACGACTAGCGGGAGGGTGGGGCAAGAGACCCAGTACTTC.

This rearrangement joins TRBV11-3 to TRBJ2-2; D possibly corresponds to TRBD1 (5 bases). Germline CDR1 SGHNT, CDR2 YENEEA. Trimming removed 5 bases from V and 7 bases from J, with 11 bases in between. There are 13 residues in the CDR3. CDR3 in amino acids: CASSVQGYGELFF. The DNA for the CDR3 is TGTGCCAGCAGCGTCCAGGGTTACGGGGAGCTGTTTTTT.

This clonotype was observed a few times. This chain links TRBV3-1 with TRBJ2-3; 7 bases map to TRBD2. The V and J ends lost 2 bases and 0 bases, in that order; junction bases with no gene match: 5. The CDR3 contains 16 residues. Germline V gene sequence: CDR1 LGHDT, CDR2 YNNKEL (reference sequence). CDR3 nucleotide sequence: TGTGCCAGCAGCCAACTTGCTAGCGGCAGCACAGATACGCAGTATTTT. This translates into CASSQLASGSTDTQYF.

V is TRBV7-2 and J is TRBJ2-4, with D hard to call. The J call may be wrong; the DNA end is better matched by TRBJ2-7. Germline CDR1 SGHTA, CDR2 FQGNSA. The CDR3 extends over 14 amino acids. CDR3 protein: CASSLGQRHYEQYF. The CDR3 bases are TGTGCCAGCAGCTTAGGGCAGAGACACTACGAGCAGTACTTC.

J is TRBJ2-1 and V is TRBV11-2, with 10 bases that match TRBD1. The DNA end lines up better with TRBJ2-7; the J call may be wrong. The CDR3 has 21 amino acids. In germline, CDR1 is SGHAT, CDR2 FQNNGV. The CDR3: CASSLLRTGGVTSGKYNEQYF. The CDR3 DNA sequence: TGTGCCAGCAGCTTACTACGGACAGGGGGAGTTACTAGCGGAAAGTACAATGAGCAGTACTTC.

The chain employs TRBV7-2 and TRBJ2-7, with 15 bases aligning to TRBD2. The V gene end was trimmed by 5 bases and the J gene end by 6 bases; junction bases not matched to a gene: 11. The CDR3 is 17 residues long. Germline V lookup: CDR1 SGHTA, CDR2 FQGNSA. CDR3 in amino acids: CASSMPPGLAGGSEQYF. The CDR3 coding sequence is TGTGCCAGCAGCATGCCTCCGGGACTAGCGGGAGGTTCCGAGCAGTACTTC.

The chain combines TRBV24-1 with TRBJ2-5; the D gene is possibly TRBD2 (5 bases). The CDR3 is 14 amino acids. Germline V CDR1 and CDR2: KGHDR, SFDVKD. The V end was cut by 3 bases, the J end by 3 bases, with 10 bases between. CDR3 amino acids: CATSDPRGKETQYF. CDR3 coding DNA: TGTGCCACCAGTGATCCCCGGGGTAAAGAGACCCAGTACTTC.

On this clonotype: Relative to the germline gene, one junction end is altered; a read error may explain this. V and J are TRBV20-1 and TRBJ1-1; TRBD1 might be the D (5 bases). There are 13 residues in the CDR3. Germline V CDR1 and CDR2: DFQATT, SNEGSKA (reference sequence). The CDR3 reads CSAGRDWNTKAFF. The CDR3 DNA reads as TGCAGTGCTGGCCGGGACTGGAACACTAAAGCTTTCTTT.

This clonotype was seen a handful of times. The chain uses TRBV7-2 and TRBJ1-2; D call uncertain. The CDR3 is 14 amino acids. The germline V gene encodes CDR1 SGHTA and CDR2 FQGNSA. V was shortened by 4 bases and J by 5 bases, with 14 bases between the two germline ends. The CDR3, as DNA: TGTGCCAGCAGCTCCCAGGTGGGATCATATGGCTACACCTTC. It translates to CASSSQVGSYGYTF. Complete variable domain (other parts from reference TRBV7-2 and TRBJ1-2): GAGVSQSPSNKVTEKGKDVELRCDPISGHTALYWYRQSLGQGLEFLIYFQGNSAPDKSGLPSDRFSAERTGGSVSTLTIQRTQQEDSAVYLCASSSQVGSYGYTFGSGTRLTVV.

The chain joins TRBV11-1 to TRBJ2-3; TRBD2 aligns across 10 bases. The CDR3 consists of 15 residues. J gave up 4 bases and V 4 bases, and 5 bases lay outside the gene matches. The germline V gene encodes CDR1 SGHAT and CDR2 FQDESV (reference sequence). CDR3 sequence reads: CASSSSGSSSDTQYF. The CDR3, as DNA: TGTGCCAGCAGCTCTAGCGGGAGCTCGTCAGATACGCAGTATTTT. The full variable domain, its missing parts supplied by reference TRBV11-1 and TRBJ2-3, is EAEVAQSPRYKITEKSQAVAFWCDPISGHATLYWYRQILGQGPELLVQFQDESVVDDSQLPKDRFSAERLKGVDSTLKIQPAELGDSAMYLCASSSSGSSSDTQYFGPGTRLTVL.

This clonotype came up many times. The genes are TRBV6-2 or TRBV6-3 and TRBJ2-1, with TRBD1 matching 7 bases. With V trimmed by 3 bases and J by 3 bases, 5 bases remained unmatched. The germline gives CDR1 MNHEY, CDR2 SVGEGT. This CDR3 spans 15 amino acids. The CDR3 here is CASSYKGASYNEQFF. In nucleotides, the CDR3 is TGTGCCAGCAGTTATAAGGGGGCAAGCTACAATGAGCAGTTCTTC.

This clonotype was detected a few times. This chain links TRBV4-2 with TRBJ1-2, with 9 bases lining up with TRBD1. The junction had 7 bases not matched to a gene; V was cut back by 4 bases and J by 10 bases. CDR1 and CDR2 from the germline V gene are LGHNA and YNFKEQ. This CDR3 region has 13 residues. This CDR3 reads CASSPVGQGYYTF. CDR3 nucleotides: TGTGCCAGCAGCCCGGTTGGACAGGGGTACTACACCTTC.

The V call is TRBV11-1, the J call TRBJ2-3; 8 bases line up with TRBD2. CDR3 length: 19 residues. The germline V gene encodes CDR1 SGHAT and CDR2 FQDESV (reference sequence). Trimming cost V 1 base and J 4 bases; bases outside gene matches: 16. CDR3 loop: CASSLGLQPLVSGADTQYF. CDR3 DNA: TGTGCCAGCAGCTTAGGCTTACAGCCCTTGGTTAGCGGGGCAGATACGCAGTATTTT.

The chain employs TRBV27 and TRBJ1-2; 8 bases are a match to TRBD1. Trimming took 5 bases from V and 6 from J; bases not matched to a gene: 8. Per germline, CDR1 MNHEY and CDR2 SMNVEV (reference sequence). CDR3 length equals 14 residues. CDR3 residues: CASSLLGTGDGYTF. CDR3 DNA sequence: TGTGCCAGCAGTCTGTTGGGGACAGGAGATGGCTACACCTTC.